The following is a TCR beta chain sequence with its context. Its antigen remains unidentified. These data originate in a study of shared clonotypes between healthy human individuals. Study-wide findings and caveats: Relative to clonotypes present in all four donors, those not shared had lower generation probabilities. Sampling covered blood only; tissue repertoires likely differ.

Naive CD8 cells lacked CD45RO, underwent positive selection for CCR7 and left out terminally differentiated effector memory CD45RA+ cells. The ends lost 1 base at V and 4 bases at J; junction bases unmatched: 6. The CDR3 is 17 residues long. Germline V gene sequence: CDR1 SGHVS, CDR2 FNYEAQ. Repertoires were generated with immunoSEQ multiplex PCR, while TCRdb's copy carries only in-frame clones and drops some. This sample has 550,000 to 600,000 clones; roughly 98% occur once, and the top ten carry 0.3%. This sequence joins TRBV7-6 and TRBJ2-3, with 12 positions matching TRBD2. Sequencing was performed on naive CD8+ T cells sorted from blood. The clonotype originates from a man in his thirties or forties in good health. Written as DNA, the CDR3 is TGTGCCAGCAGCTTAGGGCTAGCGGGAGGGCCGGCAGATACGCAGTATTTT. Translation: CASSLGLAGGPADTQYF.